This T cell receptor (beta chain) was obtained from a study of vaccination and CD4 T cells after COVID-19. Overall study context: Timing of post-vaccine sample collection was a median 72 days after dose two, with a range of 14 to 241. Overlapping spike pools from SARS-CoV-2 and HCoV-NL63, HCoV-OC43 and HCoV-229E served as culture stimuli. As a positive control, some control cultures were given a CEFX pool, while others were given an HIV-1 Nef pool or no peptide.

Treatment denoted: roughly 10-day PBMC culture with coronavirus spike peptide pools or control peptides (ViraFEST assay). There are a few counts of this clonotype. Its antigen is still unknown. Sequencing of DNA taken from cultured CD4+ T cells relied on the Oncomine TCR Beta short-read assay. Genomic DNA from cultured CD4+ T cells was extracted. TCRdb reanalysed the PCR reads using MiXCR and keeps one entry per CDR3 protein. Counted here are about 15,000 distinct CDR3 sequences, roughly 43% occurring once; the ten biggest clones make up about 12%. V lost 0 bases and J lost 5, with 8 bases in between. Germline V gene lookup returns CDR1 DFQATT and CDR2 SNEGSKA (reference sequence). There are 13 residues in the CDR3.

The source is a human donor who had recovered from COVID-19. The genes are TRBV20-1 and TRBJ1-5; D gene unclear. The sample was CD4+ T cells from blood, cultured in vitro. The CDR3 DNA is TGCAGTGCTAGAGAGGGTTTTGATCAGCCCCAGCATTTT. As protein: CSAREGFDQPQHF.